This T cell receptor (beta chain) was recorded in a study of T cells in Graves' hyperthyroidism and ophthalmopathy. Germline values: CDR1 GTSNPN, CDR2 SVGIG (reference sequence). The CDR3 sequence is 15 residues long. V was cut by 4 bases and J by 1 base, with 14 bases left in between. The sample holds many counts of this clonotype. Its antigen is as yet unknown. Lactation, pregnancy, other autoimmune disease or uncontrolled infection led to exclusion of patients. Amplified regions were TCR beta CDR3 sequences from RNA transcripts. The TCR CDR3 was amplified in a first-round RT-PCR using the HTBI primer set. Each CDR3 protein gets one entry after TCRdb re-called the multiplex PCR reads with MiXCR. The repertoire has over 250,000 distinct CDR3 sequences, approximately 26% of them found once; the top ten carry 20% to 30%. Regarding the study as a whole: Blood also showed most of the thyroid clonotypes that were expanded above 0.001.

The chain employs TRBV30 and TRBJ2-4, with D possibly being TRBD1 (6 bases). The specimen was blood. This clonotype originated in a man aged 40-49 years with Graves' hyperthyroidism that later progressed to Graves' ophthalmopathy. CDR3: CAWNRAEGAKNIQYF. CDR3 sequence (DNA): TGTGCCTGGAACAGGGCGGAAGGGGCCAAAAACATTCAGTACTTC.